This TCR beta chain was sequenced during a study of cytotoxic CD8 clonotypes in ibrutinib-treated CLL. The overall study: Response was recorded as partial in 25 or so patients and complete in 2; at median 68 months, approximately 15 remained remitted and approximately 12 had progressed.

Trimming removed 6 bases at V and 6 bases at J, with 10 bases between. This CDR3 is 12 amino acids long. Germline V gene sequence: CDR1 KGHSH, CDR2 LQKENI. Measured with immunoSEQ multiplex PCR; TCRdb has only the in-frame clones, and not every one. In the table there are some 200,000 clones, 70% to 75% of which are singletons. The V gene is TRBV18, the J gene TRBJ2-3; D possibly corresponds to TRBD2 (5 bases). The sequence came from a human donor with chronic lymphocytic leukemia. Sequences were derived from PBMCs, sampled after 12 months of ibrutinib treatment. The CDR3 spells CASSRPGDTQYF. The CDR3 DNA follows: TGTGCCAGCTCCCGGCCGGGGGATACGCAGTATTTT.